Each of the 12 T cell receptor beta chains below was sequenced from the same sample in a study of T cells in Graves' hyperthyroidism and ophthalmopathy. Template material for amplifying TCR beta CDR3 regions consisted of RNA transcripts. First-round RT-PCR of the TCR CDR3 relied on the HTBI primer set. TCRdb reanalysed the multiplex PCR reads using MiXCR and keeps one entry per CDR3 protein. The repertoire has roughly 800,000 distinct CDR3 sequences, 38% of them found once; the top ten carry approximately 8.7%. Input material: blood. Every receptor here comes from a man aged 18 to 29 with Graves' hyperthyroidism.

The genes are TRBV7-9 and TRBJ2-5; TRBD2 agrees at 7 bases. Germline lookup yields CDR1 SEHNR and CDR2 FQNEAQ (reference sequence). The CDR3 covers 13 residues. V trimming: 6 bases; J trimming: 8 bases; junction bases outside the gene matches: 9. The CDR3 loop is CASSDGPGGTQYF. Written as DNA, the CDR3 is TGTGCCAGCAGTGACGGTCCGGGAGGAACCCAGTACTTC.

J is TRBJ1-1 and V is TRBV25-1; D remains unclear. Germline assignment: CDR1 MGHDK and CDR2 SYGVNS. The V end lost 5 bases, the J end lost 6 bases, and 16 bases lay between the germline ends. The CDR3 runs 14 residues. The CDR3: CASSSDPGLPEAFF. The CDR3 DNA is TGTGCCAGCAGTTCGGACCCGGGGTTGCCTGAAGCTTTCTTT.

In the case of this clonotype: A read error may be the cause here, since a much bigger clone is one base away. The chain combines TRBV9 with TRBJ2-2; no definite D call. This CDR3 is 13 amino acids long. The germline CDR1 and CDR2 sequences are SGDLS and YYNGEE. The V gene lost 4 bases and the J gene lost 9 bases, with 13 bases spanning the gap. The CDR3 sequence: CASSLDPVRELFF. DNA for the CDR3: TGTGCCAGCAGCTTGGATCCCGTCAGGGAGCTGTTTTTT.

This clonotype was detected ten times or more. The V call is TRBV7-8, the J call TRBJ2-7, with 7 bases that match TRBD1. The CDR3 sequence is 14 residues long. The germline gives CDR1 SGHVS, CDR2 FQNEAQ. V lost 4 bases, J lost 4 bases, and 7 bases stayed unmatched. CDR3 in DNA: TGTGCCAGCAGCTCAAACAGGGGATTGTACGAGCAGTACTTC. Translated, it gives CASSSNRGLYEQYF.

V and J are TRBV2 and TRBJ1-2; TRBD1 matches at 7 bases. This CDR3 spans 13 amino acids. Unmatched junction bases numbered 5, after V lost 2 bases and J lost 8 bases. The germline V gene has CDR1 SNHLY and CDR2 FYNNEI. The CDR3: CASSEWGQPGYTF. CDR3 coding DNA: TGTGCCAGCAGTGAATGGGGACAGCCCGGCTACACCTTC.

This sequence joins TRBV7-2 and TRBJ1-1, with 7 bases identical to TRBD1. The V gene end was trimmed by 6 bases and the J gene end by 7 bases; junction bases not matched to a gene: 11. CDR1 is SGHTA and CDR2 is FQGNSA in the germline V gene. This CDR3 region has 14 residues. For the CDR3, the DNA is TGTGCCAGCAGTCCCCGACAGGGCGCGAATGAAGCTTTCTTT. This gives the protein CASSPRQGANEAFF.

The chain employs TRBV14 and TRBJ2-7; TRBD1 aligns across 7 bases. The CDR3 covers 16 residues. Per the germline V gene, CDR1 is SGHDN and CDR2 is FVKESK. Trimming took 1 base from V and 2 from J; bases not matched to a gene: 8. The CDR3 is CASSQGGQVLTYEQYF. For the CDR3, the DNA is TGTGCCAGCAGCCAAGGAGGACAGGTTCTTACCTACGAGCAGTACTTC.

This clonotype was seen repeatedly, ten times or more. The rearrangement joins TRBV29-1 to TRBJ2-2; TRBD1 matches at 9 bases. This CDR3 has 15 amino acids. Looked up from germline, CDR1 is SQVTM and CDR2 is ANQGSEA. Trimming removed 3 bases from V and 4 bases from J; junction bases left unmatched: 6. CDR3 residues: CSVDRGQGSTGELFF. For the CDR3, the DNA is TGCAGCGTTGATAGGGGACAGGGATCCACCGGGGAGCTGTTTTTT.

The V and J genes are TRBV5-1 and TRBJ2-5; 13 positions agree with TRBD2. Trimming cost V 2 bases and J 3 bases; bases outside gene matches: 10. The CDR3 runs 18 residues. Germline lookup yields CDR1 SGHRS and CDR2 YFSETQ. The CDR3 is CASSLVPSGLAGEETQYF. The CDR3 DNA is TGCGCCAGCAGCTTAGTTCCCAGTGGACTAGCGGGGGAAGAGACCCAGTACTTC. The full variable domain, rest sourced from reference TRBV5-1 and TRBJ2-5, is KAGVTQTPRYLIKTRGQQVTLSCSPISGHRSVSWYQQTPGQGLQFLFEYFSETQRNKGNFPGRFSGRQFSNSRSEMNVSTLELGDSALYLCASSLVPSGLAGEETQYFGPGTRLLVL.

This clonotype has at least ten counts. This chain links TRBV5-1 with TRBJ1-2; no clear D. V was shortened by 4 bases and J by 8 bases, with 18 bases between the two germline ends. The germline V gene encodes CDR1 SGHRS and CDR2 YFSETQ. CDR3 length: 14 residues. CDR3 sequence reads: CASSPRSRSRGYTF. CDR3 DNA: TGCGCCAGCAGCCCCCGTTCGCGGAGTCGCGGCTACACCTTC.

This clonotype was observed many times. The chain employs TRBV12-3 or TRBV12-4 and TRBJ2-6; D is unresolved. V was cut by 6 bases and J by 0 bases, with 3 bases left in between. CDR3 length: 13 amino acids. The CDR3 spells CASRSSGANVLTF. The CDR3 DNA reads TGTGCCAGCAGGAGCTCTGGGGCCAACGTCCTGACTTTC.

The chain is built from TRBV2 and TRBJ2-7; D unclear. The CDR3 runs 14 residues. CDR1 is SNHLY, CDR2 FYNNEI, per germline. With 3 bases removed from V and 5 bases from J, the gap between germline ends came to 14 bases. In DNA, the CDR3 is TGTGCCAGCAGTGAGTATGAGGTGCCGAACGAGCAGTACTTC. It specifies CASSEYEVPNEQYF.